Listed here are 3 T cell receptor beta chains from one sample, sequenced in a study of cytomegalovirus exposure and HLA in healthy donors. Researchers ran the PCR with 60 Vbeta and 13 Jbeta primers. Profiling relied on immunoSEQ multiplex PCR, and the TCRdb table lists in-frame clones only, not all of them. This table has 120,000 to 150,000 clones, roughly 79% appearing once. Sequenced sample: PBMCs. These receptors were taken from a male donor in good health and CMV-seronegative.

The chain recombines TRBV18 with TRBJ2-6; 7 nucleotides line up with TRBD1. The CDR3 is made up of 18 amino acids. Looked up from germline, CDR1 is KGHSH and CDR2 is LQKENI. V lost 3 bases to trimming and J lost 2 bases; unmatched junction nucleotides: 10. CDR3 region: CASSPSQGVRTGANVLTF. CDR3 DNA: TGTGCCAGCTCACCCTCCCAGGGGGTAAGGACTGGGGCCAACGTCCTGACTTTC.

This clone was recorded a few times. The chain is built from TRBV2 and TRBJ2-1; no clear D gene. Trimming shortened V by 3 bases and J by 10 bases, and 10 bases separated the two germline ends. CDR3 length: 12 residues. CDR1 is SNHLY and CDR2 is FYNNEI in the germline V gene. Here the CDR3 reads CASSDTPAEQFF. The CDR3 DNA sequence: TGTGCCAGCAGTGATACCCCAGCGGAGCAGTTCTTC.

This rearrangement joins TRBV6-6 to TRBJ1-1; D not resolved. The CDR3 covers 16 residues. V lost 0 bases and J lost 3, with 14 bases in between. Looked up from germline, CDR1 is MNHNY and CDR2 is SVGAGI (reference sequence). The CDR3 bases are TGTGCCAGCAGTTACTCCCAGAGGCGCGGGGACACTGAAGCTTTCTTT. Amino acids: CASSYSQRRGDTEAFF.